A selection of T cell receptor beta chains follows, all from one sample in a study of OX40 agonist ivuxolimab in advanced cancers. The assay was immunoSEQ multiplex PCR, and TCRdb's table has in-frame clones only and misses some. The sample consists of about 27,000 clones, 65% to 90% of them appearing once. The sample here was CD4+ or CD8+ T cells sorted from blood, taken in a trial of the OX40 agonist ivuxolimab. These receptors all stem from an adult with an advanced solid tumor such as melanoma, head and neck, liver or kidney cancer. CDR3s include the opening cysteine and the closing phenylalanine or tryptophan. A D gene is named only where the DNA matches it firmly. Where a row states a size, it is once, few, many or the class of an expanded clone; other rows omit it.

CDR3aa: CASGQLHNYGYTF
CDR3nt: TGTGCCAGCGGACAGTTACACAACTATGGCTACACCTTC
v_gene: TRBV7-9
j_gene: TRBJ1-2
d_gene: NA
abundance: NA

CDR3aa: CASSYSAPVGEKLFF
CDR3nt: TGTGCCAGCAGTTACTCGGCACCGGTGGGCGAAAAACTGTTTTTT
v_gene: TRBV6-5
j_gene: TRBJ1-4
d_gene: NA
abundance: NA

CDR3aa: CASSDKGSGDSTDTQYF
CDR3nt: TGTGCCAGCAGTGACAAGGGGTCGGGGGACAGCACAGATACGCAGTATTTT
v_gene: TRBV6-4
j_gene: TRBJ2-3
d_gene: NA
abundance: NA

CDR3aa: CAIRDRVLPGTEAFF
CDR3nt: TGTGCCATCCGGGACAGGGTTTTACCCGGGACTGAAGCTTTCTTT
v_gene: TRBV10-3
j_gene: TRBJ1-1
d_gene: TRBD1
abundance: NA

CDR3aa: CASSYLPYYGYTF
CDR3nt: TGTGCCAGCAGTTATCTTCCGTACTATGGCTACACCTTC
v_gene: TRBV6-4
j_gene: TRBJ1-2
d_gene: NA
abundance: NA

CDR3aa: CAISESTVNYGYTF
CDR3nt: TGTGCCATCAGTGAGTCGACGGTTAACTATGGCTACACCTTC
v_gene: TRBV10-3
j_gene: TRBJ1-2
d_gene: NA
abundance: few

CDR3aa: CASSLMGQGLSGELFF
CDR3nt: TGTGCCAGCAGTTTAATGGGACAGGGACTAAGCGGGGAGCTGTTTTTT
v_gene: TRBV28
j_gene: TRBJ2-2
d_gene: TRBD1
abundance: NA

CDR3aa: CASSLGGANQPQHF
CDR3nt: TGTGCCAGCAGTTTGGGGGGGGCGAATCAGCCCCAGCATTTT
v_gene: TRBV27
j_gene: TRBJ1-5
d_gene: NA
abundance: NA

CDR3aa: CASSGGRGADTQYF
CDR3nt: TGTGCCAGCAGTGGGGGCAGGGGTGCAGATACGCAGTATTTT
v_gene: TRBV27
j_gene: TRBJ2-3
d_gene: NA
abundance: NA

CDR3aa: CASTGPDTQYF
CDR3nt: TGTGCCAGCACGGGCCCAGATACGCAGTATTTT
v_gene: TRBV5-6
j_gene: TRBJ2-3
d_gene: NA
abundance: NA